These 6 T cell receptor beta chains were sequenced from one sample in a study of CD4 T cells in relation to SARS-CoV-2 and coronaviruses. Only in-frame clones appear in the TCRdb table, and some are missing; sequencing was by immunoSEQ multiplex PCR. The sample lists 25,000 to 30,000 clones; 60% to 75% were seen once. No antigens are known for them. Before the COVID-19 pandemic, during about 2010-2018, CD4+ T cells were taken from unexposed donors. Isolation of CD4+ T cells took place after about 9 days in culture. Sequencing used CD4+ T cells from PBMCs, cultured in vitro. The receptors originated from a human donor in good health.

This clone was detected a few times. The chain links TRBV5-6 to TRBJ1-5; D is unclear. This CDR3 contains 18 residues. The V end lost 1 base, the J end lost 0 bases, and 17 bases lay between the germline ends. Germline V CDR1 and CDR2: SGHDT, YYEEEE. CDR3 region: CASSLWAGISYSNQPQHF. The CDR3 DNA is TGTGCCAGCAGCTTGTGGGCAGGTATCTCATATAGCAATCAGCCCCAGCATTTT. Drawing the rest from reference TRBV5-6 and TRBJ1-5, the complete variable domain is DAGVTQSPTHLIKTRGQQVTLRCSPKSGHDTVSWYQQALGQGPQFIFQYYEEEERQRGNFPDRFSGHQFPNYSSELNVNALLLGDSALYLCASSLWAGISYSNQPQHFGDGTRLSIL.

The rearrangement links TRBV12-3 or TRBV12-4 to TRBJ1-5; D is ambiguous. The CDR3 is made up of 13 amino acids. Trimming took off 6 bases at V and 3 bases at J, with 9 bases between the two ends. CDR3 DNA sequence: TGTGCCAGCAGGCAAACCGCCAATCAGCCCCAGCATTTT. It is translated as CASRQTANQPQHF.

The chain couples TRBV4-2 to TRBJ2-1, with D possibly being TRBD1 or TRBD2 (6 bases each). Germline V gene lookup returns CDR1 LGHNA and CDR2 YNFKEQ. The CDR3 runs to 14 residues. Trimming shortened V by 5 bases and J by 6 bases, and 14 bases separated the two germline ends. Here the CDR3 reads CASSDGGRGNEQFF. CDR3 DNA sequence: TGTGCCAGCAGCGACGGGGGCCGGGGCAATGAGCAGTTCTTC.

The chain couples TRBV19 to TRBJ1-6; D may be TRBD1 (5 bases). Trimming pared 5 bases from V and 0 bases from J, leaving 11 bases between. Germline-derived CDR1 and CDR2 are LNHDA and SQIVND (reference sequence). This CDR3 spans 16 amino acids. CDR3 nucleotides: TGTGCCAGTAGTCCGGGACGGAGCTCCTATAATTCACCCCTCCACTTT. As protein: CASSPGRSSYNSPLHF.

The V and J genes are TRBV1 and TRBJ2-2; the tabulated D call, TRBD2, remains unverified against the DNA. TRBV1 is deemed a pseudogene. The CDR3 spans 16 residues. The CDR3 region is CTSSQDLWAGNGELFF. The CDR3 nucleotides are TGCACCAGCAGCCAAGATTTGTGGGCGGGTAACGGGGAGCTGTTTTTT.

Only one count was recorded for this clone. This chain joins TRBV7-7 and TRBJ2-1; D might be TRBD1 (5 bases). The CDR3 consists of 13 residues. Per the germline V gene, CDR1 is SSHAT and CDR2 is FNYEAQ (reference sequence). The V end was cut by 5 bases, the J end by 8 bases, with 13 bases between. CDR3 bases: TGTGCCAGCAGCAAAGGAAGGGGCGATGAGCAGTTCTTC. Its protein product is CASSKGRGDEQFF.